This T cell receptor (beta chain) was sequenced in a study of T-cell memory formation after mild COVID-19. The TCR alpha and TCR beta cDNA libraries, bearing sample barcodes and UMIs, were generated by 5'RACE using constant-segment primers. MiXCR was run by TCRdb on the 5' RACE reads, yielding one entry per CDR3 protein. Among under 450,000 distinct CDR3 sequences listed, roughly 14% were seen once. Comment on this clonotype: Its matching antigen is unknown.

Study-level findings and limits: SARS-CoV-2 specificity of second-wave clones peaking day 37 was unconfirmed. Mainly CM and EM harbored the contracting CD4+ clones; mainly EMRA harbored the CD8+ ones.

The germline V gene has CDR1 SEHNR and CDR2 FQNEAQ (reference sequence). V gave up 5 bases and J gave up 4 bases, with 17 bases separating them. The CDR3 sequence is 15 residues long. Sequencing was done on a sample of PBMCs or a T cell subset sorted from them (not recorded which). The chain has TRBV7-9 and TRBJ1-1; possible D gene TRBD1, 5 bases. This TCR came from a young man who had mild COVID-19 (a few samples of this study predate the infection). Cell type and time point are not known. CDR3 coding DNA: TGTGCCAGCAGCCCAATGCTGGGACGGTCCACTGAAGCTTTCTTT. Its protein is CASSPMLGRSTEAFF.